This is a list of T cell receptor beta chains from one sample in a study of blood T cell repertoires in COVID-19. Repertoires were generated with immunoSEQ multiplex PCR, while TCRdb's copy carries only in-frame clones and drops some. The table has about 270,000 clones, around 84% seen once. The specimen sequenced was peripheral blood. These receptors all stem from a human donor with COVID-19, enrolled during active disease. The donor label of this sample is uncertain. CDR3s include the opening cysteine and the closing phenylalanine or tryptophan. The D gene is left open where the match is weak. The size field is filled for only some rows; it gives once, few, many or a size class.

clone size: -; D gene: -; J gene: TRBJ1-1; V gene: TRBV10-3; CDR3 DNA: TGTGCCATCAGTGCAGGGTTAATGAACACTGAAGCTTTCTTT; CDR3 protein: CAISAGLMNTEAFF
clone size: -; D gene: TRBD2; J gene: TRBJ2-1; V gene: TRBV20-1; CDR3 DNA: TGCAGTGCTAGTAGGACTAGCGGGAGAAGGGATAATGAGCAGTTCTTC; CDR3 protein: CSASRTSGRRDNEQFF
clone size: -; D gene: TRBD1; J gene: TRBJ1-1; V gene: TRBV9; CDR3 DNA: TGTGCCAGCAGCGCGGTGGGACAGGGGGCCACTGAAGCTTTCTTT; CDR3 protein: CASSAVGQGATEAFF
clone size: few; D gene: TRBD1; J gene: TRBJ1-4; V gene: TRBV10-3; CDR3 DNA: TGTGCCATCGCCCCAACAGGGGCAACTAATGAAAAACTGTTTTTT; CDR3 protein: CAIAPTGATNEKLFF
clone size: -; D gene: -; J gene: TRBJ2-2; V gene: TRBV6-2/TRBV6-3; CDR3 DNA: TGTGCCAGCAGTTACTCGCGGAACACCGGGGAGCTGTTTTTT; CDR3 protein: CASSYSRNTGELFF
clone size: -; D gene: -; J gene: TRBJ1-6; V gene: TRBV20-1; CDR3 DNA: TGCAGTGCTAGTCGGCTAGACAGGAGCTCCTATAATTCACCCCTCCACTTT; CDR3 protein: CSASRLDRSSYNSPLHF
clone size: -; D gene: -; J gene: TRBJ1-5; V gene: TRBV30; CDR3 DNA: TGTGCCTGGAGTCAAGCGACAGTCAATCAGCCCCAGCATTTT; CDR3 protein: CAWSQATVNQPQHF
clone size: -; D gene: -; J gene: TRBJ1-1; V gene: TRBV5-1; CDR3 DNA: TGCGCCAGCAGCTTGTCAGGGGACACTGAAGCTTTCTTT; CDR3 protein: CASSLSGDTEAFF
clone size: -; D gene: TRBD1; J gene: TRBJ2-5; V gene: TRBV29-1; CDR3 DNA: TGCAGCGGAAGGACAGGGGAGAGAGGGACCCAGTACTTC; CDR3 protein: CSGRTGERGTQYF
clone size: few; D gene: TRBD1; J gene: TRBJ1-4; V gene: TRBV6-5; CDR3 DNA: TGTGCCAGCAGCACCGGGACAGGGAGTGAAAAACTGTTTTTT; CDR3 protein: CASSTGTGSEKLFF
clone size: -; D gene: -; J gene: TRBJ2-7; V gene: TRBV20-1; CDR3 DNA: TGCAGTGCCCCCCTCTCAGGGCGGCAGTACTTC; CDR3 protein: CSAPLSGRQYF
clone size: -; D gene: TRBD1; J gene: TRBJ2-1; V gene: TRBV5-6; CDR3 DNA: TGTGCCAGCGGAGACAGGGCCACCTACAATGAGCAGTTCTTC; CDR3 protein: CASGDRATYNEQFF
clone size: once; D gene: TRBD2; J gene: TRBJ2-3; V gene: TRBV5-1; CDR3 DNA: TGCGCCAGCAGCGCGGGACTAAGCACAGATACGCAGTATTTT; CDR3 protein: CASSAGLSTDTQYF
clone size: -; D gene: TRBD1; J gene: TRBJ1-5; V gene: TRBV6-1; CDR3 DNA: TGTGCCAGCAGTGAAGGGGAGACAGGGCAGCCCCAGCATTTT; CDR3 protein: CASSEGETGQPQHF
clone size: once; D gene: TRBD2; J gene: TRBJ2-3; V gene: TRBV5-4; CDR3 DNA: TGTGCCAGCAGCTCAGGACTAGCGGGCACAGATACGCAGTATTTT; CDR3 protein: CASSSGLAGTDTQYF
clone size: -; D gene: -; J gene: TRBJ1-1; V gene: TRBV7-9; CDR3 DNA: TGTGCCAGCAGCTTAAATTTTGACAGCACTGAAGCTTTCTTT; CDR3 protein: CASSLNFDSTEAFF
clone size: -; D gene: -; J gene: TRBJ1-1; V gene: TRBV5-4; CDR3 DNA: TGTGCCAGCAGCTTACAGGGTTATAATACTGAAGCTTTCTTT; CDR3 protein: CASSLQGYNTEAFF
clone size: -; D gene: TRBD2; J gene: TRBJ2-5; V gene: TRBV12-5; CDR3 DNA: TGTGCTAGTGGTATGACTAGCGGGGGAAGCGAGACCCAGTACTTC; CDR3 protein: CASGMTSGGSETQYF
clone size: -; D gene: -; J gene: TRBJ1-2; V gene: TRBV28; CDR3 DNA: TGTGCCAGCGTGATGGGGGGCTATGGCTACACCTTC; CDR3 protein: CASVMGGYGYTF